This T cell receptor beta chain was documented in a study of T cells in Graves' hyperthyroidism and ophthalmopathy. This clonotype was seen at least ten times. The CDR3 covers 14 residues. V gave up 5 bases and J gave up 0 bases; unmatched junction bases: 3. Researchers amplified the TCR beta CDR3 regions from RNA transcripts. The TCR CDR3 first-round RT-PCR relied on the HTBI primer set. TCRdb re-called the multiplex PCR reads with MiXCR, one entry per CDR3 protein. The data hold approximately 620,000 distinct CDR3 sequences, with 15% to 20% observed a single time. The sequence was collected from a woman aged 40 to 49 with Graves' ophthalmopathy. The V gene is TRBV12-3 or TRBV12-4, the J gene TRBJ1-2; 7 nucleotides agree with TRBD1. Sequencing was done on a sample of blood. CDR3 sequence reads: CASSAQGANYGYTF. CDR3 sequence (DNA): TGTGCCAGCAGTGCCCAGGGGGCTAACTATGGCTACACCTTC.